This T cell receptor (delta chain) stems from a study of γδ T cells in repeated Plasmodium falciparum infection. TCRdb ran CATT on the multiplex PCR reads. The sample consists of tens of thousands of delta-chain clones, around 1.7% of them appearing once. The V end lost 4 bases, the J end lost 10 bases, and 34 bases lay between the germline ends. Germline CDR1 and CDR2: TSWWSYY and QGS. There are 19 residues in the CDR3. Flow sorting of PBMC yielded separate Vgamma9/Vdelta2+ and Vdelta2-negative gammadelta T cell populations for bulk repertoire analysis. This clone was found a few times. TCRdb's listed protein matches a much larger clone and diverges from this DNA's translation at residue 16, likely through a read error; the protein shown comes from the DNA.

This TCR derives from a pool of human donors (malaria-infected and uninfected, not separated). The chain recombines TRDV1 with TRDJ1; a possible D gene is TRDD2 (7 bases). What was sequenced was gamma-delta T cells from blood. The CDR3 coding sequence is TGTGCTCTTGGGGGGTCGCTTTCCTACCCATATAAGATACGGTATAGACTCATCTTT. The encoded protein is CALGGSLSYPYKIRYRLIF.